A single sample gave rise to the 5 T cell receptor beta chains below, sequenced in a study of blood T cell repertoires in COVID-19. Here immunoSEQ multiplex PCR was the method, and the copy in TCRdb shows in-frame clones only, minus some. Here the sample spans some 150,000 clones, approximately 89% being singletons. Material: PBMCs or T cells enriched from blood (not recorded which). These receptor sequences come from a woman under 30 who had recovered from COVID-19.

The chain carries TRBV21-1 and TRBJ2-2; the D segment call TRBD1 is taken from the table without a DNA check. TRBV21-1 is tagged as a pseudogene. The CDR3 totals 17 residues. CDR3 in amino acids: CASSKVGPGQGIGELFF. CDR3 DNA sequence: TGTGCCAGCAGCAAAGTGGGGCCGGGACAGGGCATAGGGGAGCTGTTTTTT.

This clone was recorded only once. The J gene is TRBJ1-1, the V gene TRBV18; tentative D call: TRBD1 (6 bases). V shed 6 bases and J shed 5 bases, with 10 bases lying between them. From germline, CDR1 is KGHSH and CDR2 LQKENI. The CDR3 contains 12 residues. The CDR3 region is CASSQGRTEAFF. The CDR3 nucleotides are TGTGCCAGCTCCCAGGGGAGAACTGAAGCTTTCTTT.

This chain uses TRBV7-8 with TRBJ1-1; D gene uncertain. V gave up 3 bases and J gave up 3 bases, with 14 bases separating them. Germline assignment: CDR1 SGHVS and CDR2 FQNEAQ. The CDR3 has 15 residues. The CDR3 here is CASSLRDRTDTEAFF. DNA of the CDR3: TGTGCCAGCAGCTTGCGGGATAGGACGGACACTGAAGCTTTCTTT.

This clone was seen a few times. The gene calls are TRBV2 and TRBJ2-7; D is possibly TRBD2 (6 bases). Germline lookup yields CDR1 SNHLY and CDR2 FYNNEI. The CDR3 spans 17 residues. V shed 3 bases and J shed 7 bases, with 25 bases lying between them. The CDR3 spells CASSEVLFWGLQLEQYF. CDR3 bases: TGTGCCAGCAGTGAGGTACTCTTTTGGGGACTTCAGCTAGAGCAGTACTTC.

In its sample, this clone was seen a few times. The CDR3 loop reads CASSFPQRAGFSQETQYF. The CDR3 DNA is TGTGCCAGCAGTTTCCCCCAACGGGCAGGGTTTAGCCAAGAGACCCAGTACTTC. The chain employs TRBV28 and TRBJ2-5; TRBD1 is a possible D gene (5 bases). The CDR3 covers 18 residues. The ends were cut back, 3 bases at V and 1 base at J, with 21 bases in the middle. CDR1 MDHEN and CDR2 SYDVKM come from the germline V gene.